This T cell receptor (beta chain) is drawn from a study of blood T cell repertoires in COVID-19. Study-level information: Material from acute and convalescent COVID-19 was sourced from the United States, Italy and Spain. The analysed material was cDNA or gDNA that came from T cells, B-cell-depleted T cells, or PBMCs.

V lost 7 bases and J lost 0, with 9 bases in between. The germline gives CDR1 SNHLY, CDR2 FYNNEI. CDR3 size: 13 residues. In the source study's methods: It was from reference gene primer amplification that nucleated cell counts were estimated. Generated by immunoSEQ multiplex PCR, the TCRdb table keeps only in-frame clones and is missing some. Clone size and the V and J calls come from that table; the DNA yielded D and trimming. The table records around 76,000 clones, about four fifths of them present only once. Material: peripheral blood. The V call is TRBV2, the J call TRBJ1-1; the D is unclear. This TCR derives from a woman aged 65 to 85 with acute or convalescent COVID-19. The CDR3 coding sequence is TGTGCCAGCATCGGGGAGGTGAACACTGAAGCTTTCTTT. Translating gives CASIGEVNTEAFF.